This T cell receptor (beta chain) originates from a study of human T cells and chemical hapten exposure. Study-wide context: All patients underwent weekly scalp dosing with diphenylcyclopropenone for the full approximately 25-week study.

MiXCR, run by TCRdb on the RACE reads, gives a single entry per CDR3 protein. Seen here are about 380,000 distinct CDR3 sequences, roughly 4.6% observed once, and the top ten hold just over 2.5%. Time point here: pre-sensitization, week 0. Sample treatment: therapeutic diphenylcyclopropenone sensitization with weekly scalp DPC. Broader study findings: Expanded TCRs clustered into significantly more large CDR3 similarity groups than controls, the analysis revealed.

This clonotype was recorded many times. Its cognate antigen is unknown. The source material was whole blood, sampled in connection with sensitization to the hapten diphenylcyclopropenone (DPC). This clonotype was obtained from a woman aged 45-59 years with alopecia areata. Some clones in this sample may be carry-over from other donors' samples.

Written as DNA, the CDR3 is TGTGCCAGCAGCCCCCGACTAGCGGGAGGGCCCCACGAGCAGTACTTC. As protein: CASSPRLAGGPHEQYF. The chain is built from TRBV9 and TRBJ2-7, with 14 bases fitting TRBD2. Germline values: CDR1 SGDLS, CDR2 YYNGEE. V gave up 4 bases and J gave up 5 bases; unmatched junction bases: 8. This CDR3 is 16 amino acids long. Drawing the rest from reference TRBV9 and TRBJ2-7, the complete variable domain is DSGVTQTPKHLITATGQRVTLRCSPRSGDLSVYWYQQSLDQGLQFLIQYYNGEERAKGNILERFSAQQFPDLHSELNLSSLELGDSALYFCASSPRLAGGPHEQYFGPGTRLTVT.